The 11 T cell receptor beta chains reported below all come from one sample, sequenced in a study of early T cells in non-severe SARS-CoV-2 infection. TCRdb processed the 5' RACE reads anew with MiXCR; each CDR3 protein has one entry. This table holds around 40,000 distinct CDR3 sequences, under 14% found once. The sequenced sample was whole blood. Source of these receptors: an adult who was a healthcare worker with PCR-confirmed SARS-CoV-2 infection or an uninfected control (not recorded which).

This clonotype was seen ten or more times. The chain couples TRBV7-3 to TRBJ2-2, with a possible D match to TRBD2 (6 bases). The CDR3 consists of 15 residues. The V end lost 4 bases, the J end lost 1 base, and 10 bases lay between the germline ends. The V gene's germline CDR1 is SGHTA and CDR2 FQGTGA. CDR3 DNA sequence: TGTGCCAGCAGCTCGGGACTGCTGAACACCGGGGAGCTGTTTTTT. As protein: CASSSGLLNTGELFF. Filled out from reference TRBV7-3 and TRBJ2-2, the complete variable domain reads GAGVSQTPSNKVTEKGKYVELRCDPISGHTALYWYRQSLGQGPEFLIYFQGTGAADDSGLPNDRFFAVRPEGSVSTLKIQRTERGDSAVYLCASSSGLLNTGELFFGEGSRLTVL.

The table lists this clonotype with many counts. The CDR3 protein is CSADAQAGGPKQFF. The CDR3 coding sequence is TGCAGCGCCGACGCCCAAGCGGGAGGCCCGAAGCAGTTCTTC. The chain couples TRBV20-1 to TRBJ2-1; TRBD2 agrees at 9 bases. CDR1 DFQATT and CDR2 SNEGSKA come from the germline V gene (reference sequence). This CDR3 is 14 amino acids long.

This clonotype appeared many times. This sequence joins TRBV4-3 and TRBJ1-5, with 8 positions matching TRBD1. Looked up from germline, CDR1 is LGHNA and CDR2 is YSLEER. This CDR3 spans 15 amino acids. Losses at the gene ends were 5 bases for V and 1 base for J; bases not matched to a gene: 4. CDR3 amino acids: CASSSRTGSNQPQHF. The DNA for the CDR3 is TGCGCCAGCAGCTCCCGGACAGGGAGCAATCAGCCCCAGCATTTT.

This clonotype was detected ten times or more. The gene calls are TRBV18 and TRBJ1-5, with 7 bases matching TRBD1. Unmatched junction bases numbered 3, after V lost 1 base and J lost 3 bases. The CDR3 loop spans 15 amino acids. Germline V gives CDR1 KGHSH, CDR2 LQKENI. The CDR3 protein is CASSPRDRPNQPQHF. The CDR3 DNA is TGTGCCAGCTCACCACGGGACAGACCCAATCAGCCCCAGCATTTT.

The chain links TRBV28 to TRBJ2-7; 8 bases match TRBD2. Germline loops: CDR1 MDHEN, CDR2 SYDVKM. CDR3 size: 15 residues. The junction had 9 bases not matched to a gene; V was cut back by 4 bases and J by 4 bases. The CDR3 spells CASSWLTSGVYEQYF. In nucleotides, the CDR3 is TGTGCCAGCAGTTGGCTTACTAGCGGAGTATACGAGCAGTACTTC.

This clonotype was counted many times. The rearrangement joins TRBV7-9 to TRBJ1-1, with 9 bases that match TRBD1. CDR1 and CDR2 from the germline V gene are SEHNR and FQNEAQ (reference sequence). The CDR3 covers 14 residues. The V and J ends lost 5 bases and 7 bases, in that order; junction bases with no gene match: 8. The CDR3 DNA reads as TGTGCCAGCAGCAGGGCAGCGGACAGGGGTGAAGCTTTCTTT. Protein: CASSRAADRGEAFF.

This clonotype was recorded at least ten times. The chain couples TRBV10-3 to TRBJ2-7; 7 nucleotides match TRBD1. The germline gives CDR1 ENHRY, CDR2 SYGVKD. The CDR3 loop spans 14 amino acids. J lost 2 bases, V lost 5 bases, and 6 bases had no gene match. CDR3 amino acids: CAISSGGSTYEQYF. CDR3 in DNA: TGTGCCATCAGTTCAGGGGGTTCCACCTACGAGCAGTACTTC.

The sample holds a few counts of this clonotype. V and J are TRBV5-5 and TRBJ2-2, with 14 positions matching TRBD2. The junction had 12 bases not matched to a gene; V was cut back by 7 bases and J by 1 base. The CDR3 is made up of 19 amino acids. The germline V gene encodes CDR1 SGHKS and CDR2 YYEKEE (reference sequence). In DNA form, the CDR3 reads TGTGCCAGCCAGCTGAGGACTAGCGGGAGGACCCGGAACACCGGGGAGCTGTTTTTT. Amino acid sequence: CASQLRTSGRTRNTGELFF.

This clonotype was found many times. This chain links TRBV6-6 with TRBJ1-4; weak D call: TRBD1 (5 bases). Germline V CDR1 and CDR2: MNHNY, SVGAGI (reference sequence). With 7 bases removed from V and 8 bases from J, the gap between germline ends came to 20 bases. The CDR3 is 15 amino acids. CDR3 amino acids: CASMFPRGREEKLFF. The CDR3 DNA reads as TGTGCCAGCATGTTCCCCCGGGGCCGGGAGGAAAAACTGTTTTTT.

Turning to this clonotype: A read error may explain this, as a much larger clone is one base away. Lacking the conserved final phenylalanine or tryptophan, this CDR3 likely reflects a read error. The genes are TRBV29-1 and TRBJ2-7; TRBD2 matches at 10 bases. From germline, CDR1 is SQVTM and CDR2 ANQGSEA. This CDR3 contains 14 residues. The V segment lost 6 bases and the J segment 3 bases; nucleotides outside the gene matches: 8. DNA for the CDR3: TGCAGCGTCGAACTAGCGGGGCCCCTCTACGAGCAGTACTCC. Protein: CSVELAGPLYEQYS.

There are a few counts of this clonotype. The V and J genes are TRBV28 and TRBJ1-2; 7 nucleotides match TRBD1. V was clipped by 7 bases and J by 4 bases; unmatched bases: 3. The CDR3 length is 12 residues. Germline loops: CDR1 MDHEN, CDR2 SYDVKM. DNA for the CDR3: TGTGCCAGCACCGGGACAGTCTATGGCTACACCTTC. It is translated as CASTGTVYGYTF.